The 12 T cell receptor beta chains presented below share a single source sample, sequenced in a study of cytomegalovirus exposure and HLA in healthy donors. Vbeta (60) and Jbeta (13) primers were used in the PCR. Data came from immunoSEQ multiplex PCR; TCRdb stores just in-frame clones and leaves some out. The sample carries some 200,000 clones, over 70% recorded once. The specimen was PBMCs. These receptors came from an older woman in good health and CMV-seropositive.

This clone appeared a few times. The V gene is TRBV4-3, the J gene TRBJ2-1; 9 bases match TRBD1. CDR1 and CDR2 from the germline V gene are LGHNA and YSLEER. CDR3 length: 16 amino acids. The trim removed 4 bases at V and 8 bases at J, leaving 12 bases unmatched. The CDR3 here is CASSPAAGQGRYEQFF. For the CDR3, the DNA is TGCGCCAGCAGCCCCGCGGCCGGACAGGGGCGATATGAGCAGTTCTTC.

The chain recombines TRBV6-5 with TRBJ1-1, with a weak D call TRBD1 (5 bases). Trimming shortened V by 2 bases and J by 6 bases, and 19 bases separated the two germline ends. CDR3 size: 16 residues. Per the germline V gene, CDR1 is MNHEY and CDR2 is SVGAGI. The CDR3 sequence: CASSYSPGHPLSEAFF. CDR3 nucleotide sequence: TGTGCCAGCAGTTACAGCCCAGGGCACCCTCTCTCTGAAGCTTTCTTT.

The V call is TRBV7-8, the J call TRBJ1-2; D gene unclear. CDR1 is SGHVS and CDR2 is FQNEAQ in the germline V gene. The CDR3 consists of 13 residues. V was pared by 5 bases and J by 1 base, with 8 bases between. The CDR3 loop reads CASSRSDNYGYTF. For the CDR3, the DNA is TGTGCCAGCAGCCGGAGTGATAACTATGGCTACACCTTC.

This chain connects TRBV18 to TRBJ2-5; 12 bases agree with TRBD1. The CDR3 is made up of 16 amino acids. With 2 bases clipped from V and 5 bases from J, the junction kept 6 bases outside the gene matches. The germline CDR1 and CDR2 sequences are KGHSH and LQKENI. CDR3 sequence: CASSPTRDRGLETQYF. CDR3 bases: TGTGCCAGCTCACCAACCCGGGACAGGGGGCTGGAGACCCAGTACTTC.

The V call is TRBV10-1, the J call TRBJ2-3, with a tentative D call TRBD2 (5 bases). The CDR3 has 16 amino acids. Germline V gene data show CDR1 as WNHNN and CDR2 as SYGVQD (reference sequence). V lost 4 bases, J lost 2 bases, and 16 bases lay in between. The CDR3 reads CASSAGSRWVTDTQYF. The CDR3 region has the DNA TGCGCCAGCAGTGCTGGGAGCCGATGGGTCACAGATACGCAGTATTTT.

This clone was detected a few times. CDR3 DNA: TGTGCCAGCAGCTTGACCTCCAGGAACACTGAAGCTTTCTTT. Protein sequence: CASSLTSRNTEAFF. This sequence joins TRBV5-4 and TRBJ1-1; D is ambiguous. Germline V gene lookup returns CDR1 SGHNT and CDR2 YYREEE (reference sequence). The CDR3 runs to 14 residues. V lost 1 base to trimming and J lost 1 base, with 8 bases between them. The whole variable domain, filled in from reference TRBV5-4 and TRBJ1-1, reads ETGVTQSPTHLIKTRGQQVTLRCSSQSGHNTVSWYQQALGQGPQFIFQYYREEENGRGNFPPRFSGLQFPNYSSELNVNALELDDSALYLCASSLTSRNTEAFFGQGTRLTVV.

This clone was recorded a few times. The V and J genes are TRBV10-3 and TRBJ2-7, with 8 bases fitting TRBD1. Germline V gives CDR1 ENHRY, CDR2 SYGVKD. This CDR3 is 14 amino acids long. The J segment lost 6 bases and the V segment lost 7 bases, leaving 11 bases of the junction unmatched. CDR3 in amino acids: CAITADRDIAEQYF. The CDR3 DNA sequence: TGTGCCATCACCGCGGACAGGGACATCGCCGAGCAGTACTTC.

The chain uses TRBV11-1 and TRBJ2-5, with 7 bases identical to TRBD1. The CDR3 spans 16 residues. The V gene end was trimmed by 4 bases and the J gene end by 1 base; junction bases not matched to a gene: 9. Germline loops: CDR1 SGHAT, CDR2 FQDESV (reference sequence). This CDR3 reads CASSSRLGTAQETQYF. In nucleotides, the CDR3 is TGTGCCAGCAGCTCACGCCTCGGGACAGCCCAAGAGACCCAGTACTTC.

In its sample, this clone was seen a few times. The CDR3 spells CASSQGVAEMNTEAFF. In DNA, the CDR3 is TGCGCCAGCAGCCAAGGTGTCGCGGAGATGAACACTGAAGCTTTCTTT. The chain is built from TRBV4-1 and TRBJ1-1; no reliable D call. Germline V lookup: CDR1 MGHRA, CDR2 YSYEKL. V gave up 1 base and J gave up 0 bases, with 12 bases separating them. CDR3 length: 16 amino acids.

The count of this clone is one. The chain employs TRBV6-5 and TRBJ2-7, with 11 bases fitting TRBD1. From germline, CDR1 is MNHEY and CDR2 SVGAGI. This CDR3 region has 13 residues. The J segment lost 3 bases and the V segment lost 9 bases, leaving 4 bases of the junction unmatched. This CDR3 is CASEGTGGYEQYF. CDR3 nucleotide sequence: TGTGCCAGTGAGGGGACAGGGGGCTACGAGCAGTACTTC.

CDR3 sequence reads: CASSLGGPTTGELFF. The CDR3 region has the DNA TGTGCCAGCAGCTTAGGGGGGCCGACCACCGGGGAGCTGTTTTTT. The chain joins TRBV11-2 to TRBJ2-2; weak D call: TRBD1 (6 bases). The CDR3 runs to 15 residues. CDR1 is SGHAT, CDR2 FQNNGV, per germline. V was pared by 1 base and J by 4 bases, with 10 bases between.

This chain uses TRBV9 with TRBJ2-5, with D perhaps TRBD2 (5 bases). The J call is uncertain, as TRBJ2-7 better fits the DNA end. From germline, CDR1 is SGDLS and CDR2 YYNGEE. The CDR3 totals 15 residues. As DNA, the CDR3 is TGTGCCAGCAGCGTAGCTCCGGGAAGCTCCTACGAGCAGTACTTC. Amino acid sequence: CASSVAPGSSYEQYF.